This is a list of T cell receptor beta chains from one sample in a study of T cell responses to AZD1222 COVID-19 vaccine. Method: immunoSEQ multiplex PCR; TCRdb's copy keeps in-frame clones and lacks some. The sample carries 140,000 to 150,000 clones, about nine tenths recorded once. This material consisted of peripheral blood, taken on day 0 of AZD1222 vaccination. The receptor source for this set is an adult in good health. The CDR3 runs from the conserved cysteine through the conserved F or W. A D gene is named only where the DNA matches it firmly. Size is omitted from some rows. Given values are once, few, many or a class for expanded clones.

abundance	d_gene	v_gene	j_gene	CDR3aa	CDR3nt
-	-	TRBV9	TRBJ1-3	CASSVGGDGNTIYF	TGTGCCAGCAGCGTTGGGGGTGACGGAAACACCATATATTTT
once	-	TRBV28	TRBJ1-1	CASSPLGLSGAFF	TGTGCCAGCAGTCCCCTTGGCTTGAGCGGGGCTTTCTTT
-	TRBD2	TRBV5-4	TRBJ2-1	CASSPRLAGAPNSYNEQFF	TGTGCCAGCAGCCCGAGACTAGCGGGAGCCCCGAACTCCTACAATGAGCAGTTCTTC
-	-	TRBV7-3	TRBJ1-1	CASSPGSANTEAFF	TGTGCCAGCAGCCCTGGGTCAGCGAACACTGAAGCTTTCTTT
-	TRBD2	TRBV5-1	TRBJ2-3	CASSLLAEGVDTQYF	TGCGCCAGCAGCTTACTAGCGGAGGGGGTAGATACGCAGTATTTT
-	-	TRBV27	TRBJ1-3	CASSLRLSSGNTIYF	TGTGCCAGCAGTTTAAGACTTAGCTCTGGAAACACCATATATTTT
-	-	TRBV2	TRBJ1-6	CASSQGGYADSPLHF	TGTGCCAGCAGTCAGGGTGGGTACGCGGATTCACCCCTCCACTTT
-	-	TRBV6-6	TRBJ2-1	CASSYERYNEQFF	TGTGCCAGCAGTTACGAAAGGTACAATGAGCAGTTCTTC
-	TRBD1	TRBV7-2	TRBJ1-1	CASSLGTGGLKYEAFF	TGTGCCAGCAGCTTAGGCACAGGGGGCCTGAAATATGAAGCTTTCTTT
-	-	TRBV24-1	TRBJ2-1	CATSGPLTSIRDYNEQFF	TGTGCCACCAGTGGACCCTTGACTAGTATTCGGGACTACAATGAGCAGTTCTTC
-	TRBD1	TRBV13	TRBJ1-4	CASRLGGTGDEKLFF	TGTGCCAGCAGACTAGGTGGGACAGGGGACGAAAAACTGTTTTTT
-	TRBD2	TRBV19	TRBJ2-7	CASSPGLAGELAYEQYF	TGTGCCAGTAGTCCGGGACTAGCGGGAGAGTTGGCCTACGAGCAGTACTTC
-	-	TRBV27	TRBJ2-1	CASSLSGAHRLNEQFF	TGTGCCAGCAGTTTATCTGGGGCACACCGACTCAATGAGCAGTTCTTC
-	-	TRBV5-1	TRBJ2-7	CASRAGQGINEQYF	TGCGCCAGCAGGGCTGGTCAGGGGATCAACGAGCAGTACTTC
-	TRBD1	TRBV12-3/TRBV12-4	TRBJ1-2	CASSLAGRGQAF	TGTGCCAGCAGTTTAGCTGGCAGGGGGCAGGCCTTC
few	-	TRBV10-2	TRBJ2-1	CAIATTPDNEQFF	TGCGCCATCGCGACTACTCCGGATAATGAGCAGTTCTTC
-	-	TRBV6-5	TRBJ2-1	CASSPRSGPTPQQFF	TGTGCCAGCAGTCCCCGCAGCGGTCCAACACCACAGCAGTTCTTC
-	TRBD1	TRBV3-1/TRBV3-2	TRBJ2-2	CASSQQTGSYNTGELFF	TGTGCCAGCAGCCAACAGACAGGGTCCTACAACACCGGGGAGCTGTTTTTT
-	-	TRBV11-1	TRBJ1-1	CASSLRANTEAFF	TGTGCCAGCAGCCTCAGAGCGAACACTGAAGCTTTCTTT